These 9 T cell receptor beta chains came from one sample sequenced in a study of blood T cell repertoires in COVID-19. The table came from immunoSEQ multiplex PCR; TCRdb's copy has only in-frame clones and leaves some out. The sample records around 300,000 clones, approximately 89% being singletons. The sequenced sample consisted of peripheral blood. Receptors were obtained from a woman in her 30s with COVID-19, enrolled during active disease.

The J gene is TRBJ2-7, the V gene TRBV9, with D maybe TRBD2 (5 bases). The CDR3 is 15 amino acids. Per the germline V gene, CDR1 is SGDLS and CDR2 is YYNGEE. V lost 0 bases and J 1 base, leaving 11 bases between the germline ends. The DNA of the CDR3 is TGTGCCAGCAGCGTAGGAGGAGGCTTATCCTACGAGCAGTACTTC. Protein: CASSVGGGLSYEQYF.

The DNA for the CDR3 is TGTGCCAGCAGCTTACGTAGCGGGGGATACAATGAGCAGTTCTTC. As protein: CASSLRSGGYNEQFF. The chain is built from TRBV7-8 and TRBJ2-1; 9 nucleotides align to TRBD2. In germline, CDR1 is SGHVS, CDR2 FQNEAQ. The CDR3 runs to 15 residues. Losses at the gene ends were 2 bases for V and 4 bases for J; bases not matched to a gene: 3.

In nucleotides, the CDR3 is TGCGCCAGCAGCTTGGGGACTGGGATGGAGACCCAGTACTTC. Translating it yields CASSLGTGMETQYF. V usage is TRBV5-1 and J usage is TRBJ2-5; weak D call: TRBD2 (5 bases). The germline CDR1 and CDR2 sequences are SGHRS and YFSETQ. V was trimmed by 0 bases and J by 5 bases, leaving 11 bases between them. The CDR3 spans 14 residues.

This clone is a singleton in its sample. This chain uses TRBV5-1 with TRBJ2-1; 10 nucleotides agree with TRBD1. Germline V gene sequence: CDR1 SGHRS, CDR2 YFSETQ. V shed 4 bases and J 9 bases; nucleotides not matched to a gene: 10. The length of the CDR3 is 15 residues. This CDR3 reads CASSLGRQGAGEQFF. DNA of the CDR3: TGCGCCAGCAGCCTAGGAAGACAGGGGGCCGGTGAGCAGTTCTTC.

The chain uses TRBV5-5 and TRBJ1-1; the D gene is possibly TRBD1 (6 bases). The CDR3 spans 14 residues. V was cut by 0 bases and J by 3 bases, with 9 bases left in between. From germline, CDR1 is SGHKS and CDR2 YYEKEE (reference sequence). The CDR3 nucleotides are TGTGCCAGCAGCTTGGCCTCAGGGGACACTGAAGCTTTCTTT. Its protein product is CASSLASGDTEAFF.

This clone appeared a single time. The chain couples TRBV7-3 to TRBJ1-1, with D maybe TRBD1 (5 bases). The CDR3 totals 14 residues. Per germline, CDR1 SGHTA and CDR2 FQGTGA. Trimming removed 5 bases from V and 4 bases from J, with 14 bases in between. The CDR3 nucleotides read TGTGCCAGCAGCCCGACAGCGGGGGGCACTGAAGCTTTCTTT. It yields the protein CASSPTAGGTEAFF.

The V and J genes are TRBV5-1 and TRBJ1-5; TRBD1 agrees at 8 bases. This CDR3 is 17 amino acids long. The germline CDR1 and CDR2 sequences are SGHRS and YFSETQ. V was pared by 2 bases and J by 3 bases, with 10 bases of the junction left unmatched. CDR3 nucleotide sequence: TGCGCCAGCAGCTTAAGCAACAGGACAGGGCTCAATCAGCCCCAGCATTTT. Translated: CASSLSNRTGLNQPQHF.

J is TRBJ2-1 and V is TRBV4-1; TRBD2 matches at 12 bases. CDR3 length: 20 residues. The germline gives CDR1 MGHRA, CDR2 YSYEKL. V lost 2 bases to trimming and J lost 8 bases; unmatched junction nucleotides: 19. CDR3 residues: CASSQQGVRLAGVTLHEQFF. CDR3 in DNA: TGCGCCAGCAGCCAACAGGGGGTCCGACTAGCGGGGGTCACCCTCCATGAGCAGTTCTTC.

The chain joins TRBV7-9 to TRBJ2-7, with D maybe TRBD1 (6 bases). With 3 bases removed from V and 0 bases from J, the gap between germline ends came to 12 bases. Germline values: CDR1 SEHNR, CDR2 FQNEAQ (reference sequence). This CDR3 is 15 amino acids long. CDR3 amino acids: CASSFPGQDSYEQYF. For the CDR3, the DNA is TGTGCCAGCAGCTTTCCGGGACAAGACTCCTACGAGCAGTACTTC.